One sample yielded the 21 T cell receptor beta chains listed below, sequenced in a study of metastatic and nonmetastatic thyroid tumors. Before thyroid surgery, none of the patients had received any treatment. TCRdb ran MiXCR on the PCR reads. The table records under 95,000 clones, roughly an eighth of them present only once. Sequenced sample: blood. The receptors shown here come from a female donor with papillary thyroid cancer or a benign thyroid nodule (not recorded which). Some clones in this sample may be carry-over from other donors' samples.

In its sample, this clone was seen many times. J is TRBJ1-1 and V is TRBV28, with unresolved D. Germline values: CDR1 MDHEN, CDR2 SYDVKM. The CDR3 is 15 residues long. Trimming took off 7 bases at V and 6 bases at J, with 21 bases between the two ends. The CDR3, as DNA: TGTGCCAGCACCCTACACGTGAACGGGCAGGCTGAAGCTTTCTTT. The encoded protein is CASTLHVNGQAEAFF.

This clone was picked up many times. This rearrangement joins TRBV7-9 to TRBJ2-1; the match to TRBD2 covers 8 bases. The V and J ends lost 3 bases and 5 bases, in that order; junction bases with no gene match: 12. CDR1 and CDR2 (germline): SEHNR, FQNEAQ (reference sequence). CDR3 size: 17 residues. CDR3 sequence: CASSFVTSAEGNNEQFF. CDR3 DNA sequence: TGTGCCAGCAGCTTTGTGACTAGCGCAGAGGGTAACAATGAGCAGTTCTTC.

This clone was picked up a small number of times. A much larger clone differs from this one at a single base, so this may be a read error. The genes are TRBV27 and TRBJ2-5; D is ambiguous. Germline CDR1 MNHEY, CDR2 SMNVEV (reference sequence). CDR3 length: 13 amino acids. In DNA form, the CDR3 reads TGTGCCAGCAGTTTTGTGACTTCAGAGACCCGGTACTTC. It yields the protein CASSFVTSETRYF.

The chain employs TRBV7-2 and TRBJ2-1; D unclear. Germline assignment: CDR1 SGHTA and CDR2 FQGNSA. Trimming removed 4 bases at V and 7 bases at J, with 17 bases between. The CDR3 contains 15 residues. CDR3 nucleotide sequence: TGTGCCAGCAGCTCTTCCAGCTGTAGACATAATGAGCAGTTCTTC. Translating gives CASSSSSCRHNEQFF.

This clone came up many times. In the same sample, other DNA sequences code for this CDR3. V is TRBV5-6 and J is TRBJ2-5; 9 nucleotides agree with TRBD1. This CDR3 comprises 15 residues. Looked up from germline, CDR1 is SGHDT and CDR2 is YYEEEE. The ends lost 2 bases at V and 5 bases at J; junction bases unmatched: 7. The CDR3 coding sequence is TGTGCCAGCAGCTTTCGGACAGGGGTCGGGGAGACCCAGTACTTC. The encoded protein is CASSFRTGVGETQYF.

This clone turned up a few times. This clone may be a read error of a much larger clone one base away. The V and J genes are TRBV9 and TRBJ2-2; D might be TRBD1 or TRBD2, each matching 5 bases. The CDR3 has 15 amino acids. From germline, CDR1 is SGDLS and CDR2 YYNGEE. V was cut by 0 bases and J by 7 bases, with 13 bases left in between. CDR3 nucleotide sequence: TGTGCCAGCAGCGTAGGAGGGGAAAGTATCGGGGAGCTGTTTTTT. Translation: CASSVGGESIGELFF. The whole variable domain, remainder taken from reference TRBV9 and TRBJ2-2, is DSGVTQTPKHLITATGQRVTLRCSPRSGDLSVYWYQQSLDQGLQFLIQYYNGEERAKGNILERFSAQQFPDLHSELNLSSLELGDSALYFCASSVGGESIGELFFGEGSRLTVL.

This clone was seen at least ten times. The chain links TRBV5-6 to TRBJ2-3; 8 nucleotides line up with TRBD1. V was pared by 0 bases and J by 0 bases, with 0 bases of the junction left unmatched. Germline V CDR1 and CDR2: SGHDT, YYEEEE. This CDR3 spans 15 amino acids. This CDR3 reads CASSLDRGSTDTQYF. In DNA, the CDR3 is TGTGCCAGCAGCTTGGACAGGGGGAGCACAGATACGCAGTATTTT.

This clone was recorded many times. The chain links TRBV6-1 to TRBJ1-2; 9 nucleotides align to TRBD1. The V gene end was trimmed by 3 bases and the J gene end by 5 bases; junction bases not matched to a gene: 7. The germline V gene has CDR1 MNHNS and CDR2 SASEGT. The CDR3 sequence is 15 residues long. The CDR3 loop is CASSEGTGRFYGYTF. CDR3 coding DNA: TGTGCCAGCAGTGAGGGGACAGGGCGGTTTTATGGCTACACCTTC.

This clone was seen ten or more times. The CDR3 bases are TGTGCCTGGAAACGAGACAGGGGAAGCTCTGGGGCCAACGTCCTGACTTTC. This gives the protein CAWKRDRGSSGANVLTF. The chain is built from TRBV30 and TRBJ2-6, with TRBD1 identical over 8 bases. Germline lookup yields CDR1 GTSNPN and CDR2 SVGIG (reference sequence). The CDR3 has 17 residues. Trimming took 4 bases from V and 0 from J; bases not matched to a gene: 8.

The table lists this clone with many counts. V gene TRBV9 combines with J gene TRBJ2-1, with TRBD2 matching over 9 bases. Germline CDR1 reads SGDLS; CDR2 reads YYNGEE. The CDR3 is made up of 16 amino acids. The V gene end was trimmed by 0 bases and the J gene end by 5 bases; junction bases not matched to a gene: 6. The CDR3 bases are TGTGCCAGCAGCGTAGTCGGTAGCGGGAGTAACAATGAGCAGTTCTTC. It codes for CASSVVGSGSNNEQFF.

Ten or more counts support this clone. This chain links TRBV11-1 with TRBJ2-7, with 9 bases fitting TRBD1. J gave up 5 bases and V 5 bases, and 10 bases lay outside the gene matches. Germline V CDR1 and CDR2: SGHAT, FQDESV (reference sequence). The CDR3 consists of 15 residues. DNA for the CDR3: TGTGCCAGCAGCGACGGACAGGGGACATTGGACGAGCAGTACTTC. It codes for CASSDGQGTLDEQYF.

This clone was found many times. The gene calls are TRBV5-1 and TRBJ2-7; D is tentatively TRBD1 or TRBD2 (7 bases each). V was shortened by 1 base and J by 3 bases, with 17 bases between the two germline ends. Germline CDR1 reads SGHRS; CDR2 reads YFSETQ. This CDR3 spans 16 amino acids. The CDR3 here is CASSLKGGTASYEQYF. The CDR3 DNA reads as TGCGCCAGCAGCTTGAAGGGGGGGACAGCGAGCTACGAGCAGTACTTC.

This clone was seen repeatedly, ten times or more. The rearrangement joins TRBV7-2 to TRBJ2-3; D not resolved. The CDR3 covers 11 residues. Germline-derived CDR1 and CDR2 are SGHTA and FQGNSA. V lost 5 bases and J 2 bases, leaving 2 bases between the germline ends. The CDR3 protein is CASSHTDTQYF. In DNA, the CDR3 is TGTGCCAGCAGCCACACAGATACGCAGTATTTT.

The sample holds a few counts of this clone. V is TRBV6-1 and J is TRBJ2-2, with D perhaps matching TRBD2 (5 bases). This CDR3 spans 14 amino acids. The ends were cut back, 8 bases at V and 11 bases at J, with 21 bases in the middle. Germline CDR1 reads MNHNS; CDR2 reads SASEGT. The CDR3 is CASCIARNIGELFF. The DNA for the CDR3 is TGTGCCAGCTGTATAGCGAGGAACATCGGAGAGCTGTTTTTT.

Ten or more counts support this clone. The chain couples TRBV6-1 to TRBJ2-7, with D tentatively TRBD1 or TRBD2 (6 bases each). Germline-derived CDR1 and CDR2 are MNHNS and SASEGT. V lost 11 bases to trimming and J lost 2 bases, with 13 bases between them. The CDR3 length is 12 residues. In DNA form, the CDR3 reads TGTGCCGGGGGGCGGGAAGCCTACGAGCAGTACTTC. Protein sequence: CAGGREAYEQYF.

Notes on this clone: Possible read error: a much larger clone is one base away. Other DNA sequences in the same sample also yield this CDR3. CDR3 region: CASRQPGANVLTF. In DNA form, the CDR3 reads TGTGCCAGCAGACAACCTGGTGCCAACGTCCTGACTTTC. The V gene is TRBV27, the J gene TRBJ2-6; D is unresolved. This CDR3 comprises 13 residues. CDR1 is MNHEY and CDR2 is SMNVEV in the germline V gene (reference sequence).

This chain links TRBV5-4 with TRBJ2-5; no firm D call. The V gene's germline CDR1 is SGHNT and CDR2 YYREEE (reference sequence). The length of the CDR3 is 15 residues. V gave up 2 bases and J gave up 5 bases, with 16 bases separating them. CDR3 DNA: TGTGCCAGCAGCTTCTCAGGTCTAGACGCGGAGACCCAGTACTTC. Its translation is CASSFSGLDAETQYF.

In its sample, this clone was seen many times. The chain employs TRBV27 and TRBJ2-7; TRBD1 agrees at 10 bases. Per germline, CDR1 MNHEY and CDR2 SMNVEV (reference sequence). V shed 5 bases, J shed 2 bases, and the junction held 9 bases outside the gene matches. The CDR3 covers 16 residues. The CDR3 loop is CASSPKPGQGPYEQYF. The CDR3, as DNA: TGTGCCAGCAGTCCAAAACCGGGACAGGGGCCCTACGAGCAGTACTTC.

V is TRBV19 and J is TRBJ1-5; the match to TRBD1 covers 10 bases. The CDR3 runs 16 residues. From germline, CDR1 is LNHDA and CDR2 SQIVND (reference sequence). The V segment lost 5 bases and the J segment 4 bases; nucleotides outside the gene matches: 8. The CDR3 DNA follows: TGTGCCAGTAGTTGGGGACAGGGGAATGTGAATCAGCCCCAGCATTTT. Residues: CASSWGQGNVNQPQHF.

CDR3 loop: CASRATGDLETQYF. The CDR3 DNA follows: TGTGCCAGCAGAGCTACAGGGGACCTAGAGACCCAGTACTTC. This chain links TRBV28 with TRBJ2-5; 7 bases are a match to TRBD1. Germline V gives CDR1 MDHEN, CDR2 SYDVKM. With V trimmed by 6 bases and J by 4 bases, 8 bases remained unmatched. The CDR3 length is 14 residues.

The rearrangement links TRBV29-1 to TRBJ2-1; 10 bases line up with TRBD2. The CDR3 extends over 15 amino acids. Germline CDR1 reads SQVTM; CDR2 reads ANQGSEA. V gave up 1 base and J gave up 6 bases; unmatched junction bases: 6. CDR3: CSVEGWLAGVNEQFF. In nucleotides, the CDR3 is TGCAGCGTTGAAGGTTGGCTAGCGGGAGTCAATGAGCAGTTCTTC.